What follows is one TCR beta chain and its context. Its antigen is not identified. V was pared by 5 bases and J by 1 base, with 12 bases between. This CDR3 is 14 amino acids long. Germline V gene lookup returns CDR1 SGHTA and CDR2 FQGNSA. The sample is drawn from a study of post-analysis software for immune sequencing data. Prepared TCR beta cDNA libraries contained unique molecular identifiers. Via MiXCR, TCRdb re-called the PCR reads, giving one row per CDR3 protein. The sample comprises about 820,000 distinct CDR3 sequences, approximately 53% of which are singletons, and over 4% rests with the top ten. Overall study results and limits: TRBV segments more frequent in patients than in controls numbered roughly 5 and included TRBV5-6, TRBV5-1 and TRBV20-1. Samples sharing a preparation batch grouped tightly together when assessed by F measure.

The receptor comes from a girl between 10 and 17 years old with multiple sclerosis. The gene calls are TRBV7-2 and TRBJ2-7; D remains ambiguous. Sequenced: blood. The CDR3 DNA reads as TGTGCCAGCAGCCCCTACCGCGATTCCTACGAGCAGTACTTC. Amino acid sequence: CASSPYRDSYEQYF.